The clone carrying this TCR beta chain was counted only a few times. What it binds is unknown. The sample belongs to a study of Tregs in tolerant kidney transplant recipients. General study results and limits: The small number of patients limits these findings pending further validation.

CDR1 is MGHDK and CDR2 is SYGVNS in the germline V gene. This CDR3 is 16 amino acids long. The V segment lost 1 base and the J segment 9 bases; nucleotides outside the gene matches: 7. The data were produced by immunoSEQ multiplex PCR, yet TCRdb's version contains in-frame clones alone and is incomplete. This table holds more than 95,000 clones, roughly 92% found once. V is TRBV25-1 and J is TRBJ1-6; TRBD1 matches at 9 bases. Sequenced material: CD4+ T cells from blood. The TCR originated in a human donor in good health. CDR3 nucleotides: TGTGCCAGCAGTGAATTGGGGGGACAGGGCGGTTCACCCCTCCACTTT. This translates into CASSELGGQGGSPLHF. The entire variable domain, with the rest obtained from reference TRBV25-1 and TRBJ1-6, is as follows: EADIYQTPRYLVIGTGKKITLECSQTMGHDKMYWYQQDPGMELHLIHYSYGVNSTEKGDLSSESTVSRIRTEHFPLTLESARPSHTSQYLCASSELGGQGGSPLHFGNGTRLTVT.